This T cell receptor (beta chain) was recovered during a study of T-cell memory formation after mild COVID-19. TCRdb recomputed calls from the 5' RACE reads with MiXCR, one row per CDR3 protein. Of some 320,000 distinct CDR3 sequences detected, 15% appear once; the ten largest clones hold approximately 20%. The sequence was obtained from a man aged 18-30 years who had mild COVID-19 (a few samples of this study predate the infection). Cell type and time point are not known. The material sequenced was PBMCs or a T cell subset sorted from them (not recorded which).

The CDR3 spells CASSQVGQLNTEAFF. The CDR3 DNA sequence: TGCGCCAGCAGCCAAGTCGGTCAGCTGAACACTGAAGCTTTCTTT. The chain couples TRBV4-3 to TRBJ1-1; no clear D gene. This CDR3 contains 15 residues. Trimming stripped 1 base from V and 0 bases from J, with 9 bases between. The germline V gene has CDR1 LGHNA and CDR2 YSLEER.